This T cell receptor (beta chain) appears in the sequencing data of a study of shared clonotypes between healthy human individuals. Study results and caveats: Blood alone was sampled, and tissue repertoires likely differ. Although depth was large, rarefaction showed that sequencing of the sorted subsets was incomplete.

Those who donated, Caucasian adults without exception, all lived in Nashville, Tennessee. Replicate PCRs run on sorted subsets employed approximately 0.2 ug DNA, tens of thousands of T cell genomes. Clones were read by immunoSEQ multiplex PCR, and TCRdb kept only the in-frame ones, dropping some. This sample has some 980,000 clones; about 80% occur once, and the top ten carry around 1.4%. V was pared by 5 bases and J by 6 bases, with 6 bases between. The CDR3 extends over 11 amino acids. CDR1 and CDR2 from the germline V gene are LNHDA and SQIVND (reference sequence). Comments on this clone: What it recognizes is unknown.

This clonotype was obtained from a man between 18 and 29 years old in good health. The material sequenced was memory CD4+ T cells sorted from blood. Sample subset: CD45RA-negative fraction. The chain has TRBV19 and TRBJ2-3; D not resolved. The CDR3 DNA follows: TGTGCCAGTAGTGTCCGGGATACGCAGTATTTT. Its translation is CASSVRDTQYF.